This TCR beta chain was observed in a study of blood T cell repertoires in COVID-19. Study-wide context: COVID-19 samples from acute and convalescent phases originated in the United States, Italy and Spain.

Authors' analysis steps: Quantification of nucleated cells was approximated via reference gene primer amplification. Measured with immunoSEQ multiplex PCR; TCRdb has only the in-frame clones, and not every one. V and J calls and clone size are as listed in that table; D and trimming were resolved from the DNA. Of some 300,000 clones listed, 90% are singletons. Regarding this clone: The sample contains more than one DNA sequence encoding this CDR3.

Trimming at V came to 1 base and at J to 0 bases, leaving 2 bases not matched to a gene. From germline, CDR1 is MNHNS and CDR2 SASEGT. CDR3 length: 15 amino acids. This sequence joins TRBV6-1 and TRBJ2-7, with 8 bases matching TRBD2. The clonotype originates from a woman between 45 and 65 years old with COVID-19, enrolled during active disease. What was sequenced was peripheral blood. The CDR3: CASSEGLAGSYEQYF. The CDR3 DNA reads as TGTGCCAGCAGTGAAGGCCTAGCGGGCTCCTACGAGCAGTACTTC.